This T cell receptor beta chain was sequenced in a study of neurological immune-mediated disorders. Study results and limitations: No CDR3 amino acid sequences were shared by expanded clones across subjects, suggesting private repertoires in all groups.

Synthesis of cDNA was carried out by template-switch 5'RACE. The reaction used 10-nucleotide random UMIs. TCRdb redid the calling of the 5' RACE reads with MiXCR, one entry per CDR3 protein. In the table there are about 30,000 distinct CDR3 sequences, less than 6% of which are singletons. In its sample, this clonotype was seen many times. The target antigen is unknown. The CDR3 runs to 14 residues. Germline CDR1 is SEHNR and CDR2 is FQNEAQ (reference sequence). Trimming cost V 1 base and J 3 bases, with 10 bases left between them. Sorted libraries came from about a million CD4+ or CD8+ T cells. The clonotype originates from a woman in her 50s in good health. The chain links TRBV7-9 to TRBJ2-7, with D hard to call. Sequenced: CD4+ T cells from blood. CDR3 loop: CASSLGRPDYEQYF. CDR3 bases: TGTGCCAGCAGCTTAGGCCGCCCGGACTACGAGCAGTACTTC. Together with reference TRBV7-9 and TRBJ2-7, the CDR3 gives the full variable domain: DTGVSQNPRHKITKRGQNVTFRCDPISEHNRLYWYRQTLGQGPEFLTYFQNEAQLEKSRLLSDRFSAERPKGSFSTLEIQRTEQGDSAMYLCASSLGRPDYEQYFGPGTRLTVT.